Listed here are 25 T cell receptor beta chains from one sample, sequenced in a study of T cell changes during pregnancy in multiple sclerosis. Clones were read by immunoSEQ multiplex PCR, and TCRdb kept only the in-frame ones, dropping some. The sample includes more than 90,000 clones, around 94% of them seen just once. Sequences were derived from peripheral blood, sampled after pregnancy. Receptors were obtained from a female donor with multiple sclerosis, enrolled in a pregnancy study.

The rearrangement joins TRBV19 to TRBJ1-2, with D possibly matching TRBD1 (5 bases). Per the germline V gene, CDR1 is LNHDA and CDR2 is SQIVND (reference sequence). V was shortened by 5 bases and J by 2 bases, with 21 bases between the two germline ends. The CDR3 extends over 17 amino acids. The CDR3: CASSSPPGREGNYGYTF. CDR3 nucleotide sequence: TGTGCCAGTAGTTCCCCTCCGGGCAGGGAGGGGAACTATGGCTACACCTTC.

This rearrangement joins TRBV11-2 to TRBJ2-7; a possible D gene is TRBD1 (5 bases). CDR1 and CDR2 from the germline V gene are SGHAT and FQNNGV. The CDR3 consists of 16 residues. The V end lost 1 base, the J end lost 3 bases, and 16 bases lay between the germline ends. The CDR3 sequence is CASSLVFGGRDYEQYF. Here the CDR3 DNA reads TGTGCCAGCAGCTTAGTGTTTGGTGGCAGGGACTACGAGCAGTACTTC.

The V call is TRBV28, the J call TRBJ2-1; 9 bases map to TRBD1. V was clipped by 11 bases and J by 7 bases; unmatched bases: 9. Germline-derived CDR1 and CDR2 are MDHEN and SYDVKM. This CDR3 is 13 amino acids long. DNA of the CDR3: TGTGCCGAAAAAGGACAGGGGAAGAATGAGCAGTTCTTC. It is translated as CAEKGQGKNEQFF.

This chain uses TRBV2 with TRBJ1-3; TRBD1 might be the D (6 bases). The CDR3 spans 14 residues. The V end was cut by 6 bases, the J end by 0 bases, with 9 bases between. Germline V gene data show CDR1 as SNHLY and CDR2 as FYNNEI. The CDR3 sequence is CASRIQGSGNTIYF. CDR3 nucleotide sequence: TGTGCCAGCAGAATACAGGGCTCTGGAAACACCATATATTTT.

This rearrangement joins TRBV11-2 to TRBJ2-1; D is uncertain. Trimming pared 6 bases from V and 3 bases from J, leaving 15 bases between. The germline V gene has CDR1 SGHAT and CDR2 FQNNGV. The CDR3 consists of 15 residues. The CDR3 DNA reads TGTGCCAGCAGGAGTGCTAGGTTGGGCTACAATGAGCAGTTCTTC. Translating gives CASRSARLGYNEQFF.

The chain carries TRBV7-9 and TRBJ2-7, with D possibly matching TRBD1 (6 bases). The germline CDR1 and CDR2 sequences are SEHNR and FQNEAQ (reference sequence). V was clipped by 5 bases and J by 4 bases, with 15 bases between them. The CDR3 has 14 amino acids. CDR3 sequence reads: CASSVGQNAYEQYF. The CDR3 nucleotides are TGTGCCAGCAGCGTAGGACAGAACGCTTACGAGCAGTACTTC. Full variable domain (missing parts from reference TRBV7-9 and TRBJ2-7): DTGVSQNPRHKITKRGQNVTFRCDPISEHNRLYWYRQTLGQGPEFLTYFQNEAQLEKSRLLSDRFSAERPKGSFSTLEIQRTEQGDSAMYLCASSVGQNAYEQYFGPGTRLTVT.

The chain couples TRBV5-6 to TRBJ2-1; TRBD1 is a possible D gene (6 bases). This CDR3 is built from 17 residues. Germline V CDR1 and CDR2: SGHDT, YYEEEE. Trimming left V 0 bases short and J 0 bases short, with 13 bases between. As DNA, the CDR3 is TGTGCCAGCAGCTTGGCCCCGACAGGAAGCTCCTACAATGAGCAGTTCTTC. It is translated as CASSLAPTGSSYNEQFF. Drawing the rest from reference TRBV5-6 and TRBJ2-1, the complete variable domain is DAGVTQSPTHLIKTRGQQVTLRCSPKSGHDTVSWYQQALGQGPQFIFQYYEEEERQRGNFPDRFSGHQFPNYSSELNVNALLLGDSALYLCASSLAPTGSSYNEQFFGPGTRLTVL.

This clone was counted once. The chain uses TRBV7-6 and TRBJ2-5, with 12 bases identical to TRBD1. The germline V gene encodes CDR1 SGHVS and CDR2 FNYEAQ. J gave up 5 bases and V 4 bases, and 8 bases lay outside the gene matches. This CDR3 is built from 16 residues. CDR3 sequence reads: CASSSIRDRGRETQYF. The CDR3 DNA reads as TGTGCCAGCAGCTCCATCCGGGACAGGGGGCGGGAGACCCAGTACTTC. Combining the CDR3 with reference TRBV7-6 and TRBJ2-5 gives the whole variable domain GAGVSQSPRYKVTKRGQDVALRCDPISGHVSLYWYRQALGQGPEFLTYFNYEAQQDKSGLPNDRFSAERPEGSISTLTIQRTEQRDSAMYRCASSSIRDRGRETQYFGPGTRLLVL.

CDR3 amino acids: CASSPFGGAYEQYF. CDR3 nucleotide sequence: TGTGCCAGCAGCCCTTTTGGGGGGGCCTACGAGCAGTACTTC. The chain is built from TRBV7-8 and TRBJ2-7; 7 nucleotides match TRBD2. V shed 5 bases and J 2 bases; nucleotides not matched to a gene: 6. Germline V gene lookup returns CDR1 SGHVS and CDR2 FQNEAQ. This CDR3 contains 14 residues. The full variable domain, completed using reference TRBV7-8 and TRBJ2-7, is GAGVSQSPRYKVAKRGQDVALRCDPISGHVSLFWYQQALGQGPEFLTYFQNEAQLDKSGLPSDRFFAERPEGSVSTLKIQRTQQEDSAVYLCASSPFGGAYEQYFGPGTRLTVT.

V gene TRBV25-1 combines with J gene TRBJ2-1; D remains unclear. CDR1 is MGHDK, CDR2 SYGVNS, per germline. The CDR3 has 13 residues. Trimming removed 1 base at V and 8 bases at J, with 9 bases between. This CDR3 is CASSESPVHEQFF. Written as DNA, the CDR3 is TGTGCCAGCAGTGAATCTCCAGTCCATGAGCAGTTCTTC.

V and J are TRBV5-6 and TRBJ1-2; 8 bases are shared with TRBD1. The length of the CDR3 is 14 residues. The V gene's germline CDR1 is SGHDT and CDR2 YYEEEE. With V trimmed by 4 bases and J by 5 bases, 7 bases remained unmatched. CDR3 DNA sequence: TGTGCCAGCAGCCCCTCGGACAGGGATTATGGCTACACCTTC. Encoded protein: CASSPSDRDYGYTF. Filled out from reference TRBV5-6 and TRBJ1-2, the complete variable domain reads DAGVTQSPTHLIKTRGQQVTLRCSPKSGHDTVSWYQQALGQGPQFIFQYYEEEERQRGNFPDRFSGHQFPNYSSELNVNALLLGDSALYLCASSPSDRDYGYTFGSGTRLTVV.

This clone was recorded only once. The chain uses TRBV27 and TRBJ1-1; the match to TRBD1 covers 11 bases. CDR3 length equals 17 residues. The V gene end was trimmed by 4 bases and the J gene end by 0 bases; junction bases not matched to a gene: 7. The germline V gene has CDR1 MNHEY and CDR2 SMNVEV (reference sequence). This chain's CDR3 is CASSSDRGRWVNTEAFF. DNA of the CDR3: TGTGCCAGCAGTTCGGACAGGGGGCGATGGGTGAACACTGAAGCTTTCTTT.

The chain carries TRBV27 and TRBJ2-1, with TRBD1 matching 11 bases. This CDR3 contains 15 residues. V shed 5 bases and J 7 bases; nucleotides not matched to a gene: 7. CDR1 is MNHEY and CDR2 is SMNVEV in the germline V gene (reference sequence). CDR3 region: CASSLRTGGLNEQFF. CDR3 sequence (DNA): TGTGCCAGCAGTCTCCGGACAGGGGGCCTAAATGAGCAGTTCTTC.

The chain uses TRBV5-4 and TRBJ2-2; 8 bases map to TRBD1. Losses at the gene ends were 0 bases for V and 2 bases for J; bases not matched to a gene: 6. The CDR3 length is 17 residues. Germline-derived CDR1 and CDR2 are SGHNT and YYREEE (reference sequence). CDR3 residues: CASSLAGGQANTGELFF. CDR3 nucleotides: TGTGCCAGCAGCTTGGCTGGGGGACAGGCTAACACCGGGGAGCTGTTTTTT.

J is TRBJ2-7 and V is TRBV5-6; D ambiguous. Germline V CDR1 and CDR2: SGHDT, YYEEEE. The CDR3 spans 14 residues. With 1 base removed from V and 5 bases from J, the gap between germline ends came to 13 bases. The CDR3 DNA reads as TGTGCCAGCAGCTTGCGGTCCAGGAACGACGAGCAGTACTTC. Residues: CASSLRSRNDEQYF. Complete variable domain (other parts from reference TRBV5-6 and TRBJ2-7): DAGVTQSPTHLIKTRGQQVTLRCSPKSGHDTVSWYQQALGQGPQFIFQYYEEEERQRGNFPDRFSGHQFPNYSSELNVNALLLGDSALYLCASSLRSRNDEQYFGPGTRLTVT.

J is TRBJ1-3 and V is TRBV7-6; a possible D gene is TRBD1 (5 bases). Trimming removed 4 bases from V and 0 bases from J, with 7 bases in between. There are 14 residues in the CDR3. Germline-derived CDR1 and CDR2 are SGHVS and FNYEAQ. The CDR3: CASSSRVSGNTIYF. CDR3 nucleotide sequence: TGTGCCAGCAGCTCCAGGGTCTCTGGAAACACCATATATTTT.

In DNA form, the CDR3 reads TGTGCCAGCAGTTCGTGGGGGGTGGGCGCTCACGGCTACACCTTC. Protein product: CASSSWGVGAHGYTF. The chain combines TRBV6-5 with TRBJ1-2, with D possibly being TRBD1 (5 bases). This CDR3 contains 15 residues. CDR1 and CDR2 from the germline V gene are MNHEY and SVGAGI. Trimming cost V 4 bases and J 8 bases, with 20 bases left between them.

This clone was detected once. This sequence joins TRBV19 and TRBJ1-4; a possible D gene is TRBD1 (5 bases). CDR3 size: 15 residues. V lost 3 bases and J lost 7, with 15 bases in between. CDR1 and CDR2 from the germline V gene are LNHDA and SQIVND (reference sequence). CDR3 residues: CASSIGLGGGEKLFF. CDR3 nucleotide sequence: TGTGCCAGTAGTATCGGTCTCGGGGGTGGTGAAAAACTGTTTTTT.

This clone occurred once. The rearrangement uses TRBV7-9 and TRBJ2-1, with D possibly matching TRBD2 (6 bases). The germline gives CDR1 SEHNR, CDR2 FQNEAQ (reference sequence). This CDR3 has 17 residues. Trimming stripped 1 base from V and 8 bases from J, with 21 bases between. The chain's CDR3 is CASSLVASALFADEQFF. Here the CDR3 DNA reads TGTGCCAGCAGCTTAGTCGCTAGCGCACTTTTTGCAGATGAGCAGTTCTTC. Together with reference TRBV7-9 and TRBJ2-1, the CDR3 gives the full variable domain: DTGVSQNPRHKITKRGQNVTFRCDPISEHNRLYWYRQTLGQGPEFLTYFQNEAQLEKSRLLSDRFSAERPKGSFSTLEIQRTEQGDSAMYLCASSLVASALFADEQFFGPGTRLTVL.

The chain uses TRBV6-1 and TRBJ1-1, with 11 bases fitting TRBD1. V lost 2 bases and J lost 4; bases outside the gene matches: 3. The CDR3 consists of 15 residues. In germline, CDR1 is MNHNS, CDR2 SASEGT. The CDR3 DNA follows: TGTGCCAGCAGTGAAACGGGACAGGGGGGCACTGAAGCTTTCTTT. It encodes CASSETGQGGTEAFF.

The chain links TRBV11-2 to TRBJ2-5; 11 positions match TRBD2. V shed 5 bases and J 3 bases; nucleotides not matched to a gene: 5. This CDR3 has 15 residues. The germline gives CDR1 SGHAT, CDR2 FQNNGV. CDR3 DNA: TGTGCCAGCAGCCCAGTGACTAGCGGGGAAGAGACCCAGTACTTC. Encoded protein: CASSPVTSGEETQYF.

This clone was found once. The genes are TRBV7-6 and TRBJ2-2; 10 bases map to TRBD1. CDR3 length: 16 residues. V dropped 5 bases and J dropped 4; count of bases not matched to a gene: 7. Germline CDR1 and CDR2: SGHVS and FNYEAQ. The CDR3, as DNA: TGTGCCAGCAGCCAAGGACAGGGGGGGCCCACCGGGGAGCTGTTTTTT. It specifies CASSQGQGGPTGELFF. Looking up the rest from reference TRBV7-6 and TRBJ2-2 gives the full variable domain: GAGVSQSPRYKVTKRGQDVALRCDPISGHVSLYWYRQALGQGPEFLTYFNYEAQQDKSGLPNDRFSAERPEGSISTLTIQRTEQRDSAMYRCASSQGQGGPTGELFFGEGSRLTVL.

The CDR3: CASSLGGTSREQYF. Written as DNA, the CDR3 is TGTGCCAGCAGCTTAGGCGGGACGAGTCGGGAGCAGTACTTC. This chain links TRBV11-3 with TRBJ2-7, with D maybe TRBD2 (6 bases). Trimming removed 1 base from V and 7 bases from J, with 14 bases in between. The CDR3 is 14 residues long. Per germline, CDR1 SGHNT and CDR2 YENEEA.

The chain couples TRBV18 to TRBJ2-5; TRBD1 aligns across 8 bases. Trimming at V came to 4 bases and at J to 1 base, leaving 2 bases not matched to a gene. The germline CDR1 and CDR2 sequences are KGHSH and LQKENI. The CDR3 is 14 residues long. In nucleotides, the CDR3 is TGTGCCAGCTCACGGACAGGGTCCCAAGAGACCCAGTACTTC. Protein product: CASSRTGSQETQYF.

The rearrangement uses TRBV28 and TRBJ1-4; D call uncertain. The CDR3 sequence is 14 residues long. Germline V CDR1 and CDR2: MDHEN, SYDVKM. The ends were cut back, 5 bases at V and 2 bases at J, with 9 bases in the middle. The CDR3 reads CASSDSGTNEKLFF. CDR3 bases: TGTGCCAGCAGTGATTCGGGGACTAATGAAAAACTGTTTTTT.